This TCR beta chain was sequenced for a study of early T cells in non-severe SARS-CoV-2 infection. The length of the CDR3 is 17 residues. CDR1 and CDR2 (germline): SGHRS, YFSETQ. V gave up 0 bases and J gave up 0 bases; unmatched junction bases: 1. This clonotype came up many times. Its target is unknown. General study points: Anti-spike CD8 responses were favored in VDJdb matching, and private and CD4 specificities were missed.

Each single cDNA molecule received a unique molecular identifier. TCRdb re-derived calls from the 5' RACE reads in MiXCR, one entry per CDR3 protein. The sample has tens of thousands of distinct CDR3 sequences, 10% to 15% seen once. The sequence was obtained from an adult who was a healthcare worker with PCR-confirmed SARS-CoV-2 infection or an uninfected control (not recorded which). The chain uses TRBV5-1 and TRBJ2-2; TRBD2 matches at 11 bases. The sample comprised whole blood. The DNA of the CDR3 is TGCGCCAGCAGCTTGGTGACTAGCGGGACGAACACCGGGGAGCTGTTTTTT. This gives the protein CASSLVTSGTNTGELFF. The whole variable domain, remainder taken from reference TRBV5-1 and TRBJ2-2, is KAGVTQTPRYLIKTRGQQVTLSCSPISGHRSVSWYQQTPGQGLQFLFEYFSETQRNKGNFPGRFSGRQFSNSRSEMNVSTLELGDSALYLCASSLVTSGTNTGELFFGEGSRLTVL.